This passage covers 13 T cell receptor beta chains from one sample sequenced in a study of control samples from healthy donors and cancer patients (dated by TCRdb to 2020 to 2022). The method was the immunoSEQ multiplex PCR assay. TCRdb holds this immuneACCESS table with in-frame rearrangements only. Some clones are missing; in checked studies, unresolved V genes explain under half, and the rest has no known cause. For this sample there are over 80,000 clones; 90% to 95% appear just once. Around a sixth of the sample lies in the top ten. The sample consisted of blood. The receptors originated from a man aged 25 to 45 in good health.

CDR3 sequence (DNA): TGTGCCAGCAGTGCCCTCCTCTGGGGGGAGGAGGAGACCCAGTACTTC. Amino acids: CASSALLWGEEETQYF. The gene calls are TRBV2 and TRBJ2-5; D may be TRBD2 (6 bases). The CDR3 runs to 16 residues. Germline V lookup: CDR1 SNHLY, CDR2 FYNNEI. V was trimmed by 4 bases and J by 5 bases, leaving 20 bases between them.

The genes are TRBV5-1 and TRBJ1-6, with 9 positions matching TRBD1. CDR1 is SGHRS, CDR2 YFSETQ, per germline. The length of the CDR3 is 15 residues. V trimming: 3 bases; J trimming: 10 bases; junction bases outside the gene matches: 8. The CDR3 DNA reads as TGCGCCAGCAGCTCTCAGACAGGGGGTCACTCACCCCTCCACTTT. Translation: CASSSQTGGHSPLHF.

CDR3 sequence: CASSLLGGRQNTEAFF. CDR3 DNA sequence: TGTGCCAGCAGCTTGTTGGGGGGCCGACAGAACACTGAAGCTTTCTTT. This chain joins TRBV7-6 and TRBJ1-1; TRBD1 might be the D (6 bases). Looked up from germline, CDR1 is SGHVS and CDR2 is FNYEAQ. V was pared by 3 bases and J by 1 base, with 15 bases between. This CDR3 region has 16 residues.

This chain uses TRBV24-1 with TRBJ2-2; 11 bases agree with TRBD1. Germline assignment: CDR1 KGHDR and CDR2 SFDVKD. After removal of 10 bases from V and 4 bases from J, the junction contained 4 bases not matched to a gene. This CDR3 has 14 amino acids. DNA for the CDR3: TGTGCCACGGAGGACAGGGGGCGCACCGGGGAGCTGTTTTTT. Its translation: CATEDRGRTGELFF.

The CDR3 DNA is TGTGCCAGCAGTTCCCTGTTGGTTAGCAATCAGCCCCAGCATTTT. Translation: CASSSLLVSNQPQHF. The chain employs TRBV28 and TRBJ1-5; unclear D gene. V lost 4 bases to trimming and J lost 0 bases, with 10 bases between them. The CDR3 length is 15 residues. CDR1 MDHEN and CDR2 SYDVKM come from the germline V gene.

The chain recombines TRBV6-6 with TRBJ2-7; TRBD1 matches 10 bases. The germline V gene encodes CDR1 MNHNY and CDR2 SVGAGI (reference sequence). The CDR3 length is 14 residues. Unmatched junction bases numbered 4, after V lost 6 bases and J lost 2 bases. CDR3 bases: TGTGCCAGCAGGGACAGGGGGATACCCTACGAGCAGTACTTC. This codes for CASRDRGIPYEQYF.

CDR3 nucleotides: TGTGCCAGCAGTGGGGGCGAGGAAAAACTGTTTTTT. Protein product: CASSGGEEKLFF. V gene TRBV2 combines with J gene TRBJ1-4; TRBD1 is a possible D gene (5 bases). Trimming took 4 bases from V and 8 from J, leaving 8 bases between them. The CDR3 is 12 residues long. Germline CDR1 reads SNHLY; CDR2 reads FYNNEI.

The rearrangement links TRBV11-3 to TRBJ2-1; 11 positions match TRBD2. This CDR3 region has 16 residues. Germline V lookup: CDR1 SGHNT, CDR2 YENEEA. The V gene end was trimmed by 5 bases and the J gene end by 8 bases; junction bases not matched to a gene: 11. The CDR3 DNA reads as TGTGCCAGCAGCCCCGGGGGTAGCGGGAGGGCCGATGAGCAGTTCTTC. It is translated as CASSPGGSGRADEQFF.

V is TRBV3-1 (or the pseudogene TRBV3-2) and J is TRBJ2-5, with 7 bases lining up with TRBD2. CDR1 is LGHDT, CDR2 YNNKEL, per germline (reference sequence). V dropped 8 bases and J dropped 5; count of bases not matched to a gene: 17. This CDR3 is 16 amino acids long. The CDR3 nucleotides read TGTGCCAGCGGCAAAAAGGAGGCGGGAGTTCTCGAGACCCAGTACTTC. Protein sequence: CASGKKEAGVLETQYF.

This clone was counted a few times. The CDR3 sequence is CASSPGAEYGFNSPLHF. The CDR3 DNA is TGTGCCAGCTCACCAGGGGCGGAATATGGGTTTAATTCACCCCTCCACTTT. The chain recombines TRBV18 with TRBJ1-6, with a tentative D call TRBD1 (5 bases). V was trimmed by 2 bases and J by 6 bases, leaving 17 bases between them. The length of the CDR3 is 17 residues. Germline V gene data show CDR1 as KGHSH and CDR2 as LQKENI.

This clone was recorded once. V gene TRBV3-1 (or the pseudogene TRBV3-2) combines with J gene TRBJ1-6; TRBD1 agrees at 8 bases. CDR1 LGHDT and CDR2 YNNKEL come from the germline V gene (reference sequence). The CDR3 has 16 residues. V lost 5 bases, J lost 10 bases, and 13 bases stayed unmatched. CDR3 loop: CASSDQLGQGRSPLHF. DNA for the CDR3: TGTGCCAGCAGCGATCAATTAGGACAGGGTCGCTCACCCCTCCACTTT.

Within the sample, this clone is medium-sized. The rearrangement links TRBV5-4 to TRBJ2-6; D not certain. Germline V gives CDR1 SGHNT, CDR2 YYREEE (reference sequence). V was shortened by 4 bases and J by 0 bases, with 17 bases between the two germline ends. This CDR3 has 18 residues. The CDR3 DNA follows: TGTGCCAGCAGCGTTTCCTCCGGGCCCCCCTCTGGGGCCAACGTCCTGACTTTC. Its protein product is CASSVSSGPPSGANVLTF.

The chain links TRBV4-3 to TRBJ1-4; D unclear. The CDR3 is 16 residues long. CDR1 is LGHNA, CDR2 YSLEER, per germline. V gave up 2 bases and J gave up 0 bases, with 10 bases separating them. CDR3 loop: CASSQFYPTTNEKLFF. In nucleotides, the CDR3 is TGCGCCAGCAGCCAATTCTACCCCACAACTAATGAAAAACTGTTTTTT.